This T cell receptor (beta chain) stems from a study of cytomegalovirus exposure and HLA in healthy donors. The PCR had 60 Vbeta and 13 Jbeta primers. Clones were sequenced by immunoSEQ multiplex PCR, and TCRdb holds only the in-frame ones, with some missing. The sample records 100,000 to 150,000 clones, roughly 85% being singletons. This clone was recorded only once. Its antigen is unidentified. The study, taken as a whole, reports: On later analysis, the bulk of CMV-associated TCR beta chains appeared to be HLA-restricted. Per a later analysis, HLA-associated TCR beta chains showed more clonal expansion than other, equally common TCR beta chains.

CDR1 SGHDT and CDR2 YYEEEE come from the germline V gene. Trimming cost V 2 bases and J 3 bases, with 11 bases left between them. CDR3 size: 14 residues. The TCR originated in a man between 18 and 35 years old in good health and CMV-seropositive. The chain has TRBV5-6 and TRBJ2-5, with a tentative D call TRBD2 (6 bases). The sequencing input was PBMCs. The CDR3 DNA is TGTGCCAGCAGCTTTAGGACTACCAAAGAGACCCAGTACTTC. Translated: CASSFRTTKETQYF.